The 28 T cell receptor beta chains below all came from one sample that was sequenced in a study of Ad26.COV2.S vaccination and SARS-CoV-2 variants (dated by TCRdb to the early 2020s). Libraries were constructed by the immunoSEQ multiplex PCR assay. Not all clones reach the TCRdb copy of this immuneACCESS table, which keeps in-frame sequences only. Checked studies attribute under half of the gap to unresolved V genes and leave the rest unexplained. The sample table contains 250,000 to 300,000 clones; only one count was recorded for about 90% of them. In total, the top ten clones hold less than 3.5% of the sample. The meaning of the sample's treatment or condition label: roughly 18 received Ad26.COV2.S at low or high dose, single or two shots; about 5 received placebo; per-sample allocation not given. For vaccine and placebo recipients, the sequenced repertoires came from samples collected on day 63 after the first injection.

This material consisted of peripheral blood, taken in a trial of Ad26.COV2.S vaccine versus placebo. These receptors originate from a person aged 18 to 59 who received the Ad26.COV2.S COVID-19 vaccine or a placebo.

This clone came up a few times. The chain has TRBV24-1 and TRBJ2-7, with D possibly TRBD1 on 6 matching bases. Germline values: CDR1 KGHDR, CDR2 SFDVKD. This CDR3 is built from 15 residues. V lost 4 bases and J lost 3, with 15 bases in between. The CDR3 loop reads CATSEVRGPSYEQYF. The CDR3 DNA reads as TGTGCCACCAGTGAGGTCAGGGGACCTAGCTACGAGCAGTACTTC.

The chain couples TRBV3-1 (or the pseudogene TRBV3-2) to TRBJ2-7; 8 bases match TRBD1. V shed 1 base, J shed 3 bases, and the junction held 8 bases outside the gene matches. The V gene's germline CDR1 is LGHDT and CDR2 YNNKEL (reference sequence). CDR3 length: 16 amino acids. The CDR3 reads CASSQAPGTGDYEQYF. DNA of the CDR3: TGTGCCAGCAGCCAAGCACCTGGGACAGGAGACTACGAGCAGTACTTC.

The genes are TRBV2 and TRBJ2-2; 10 bases agree with TRBD1. Germline-derived CDR1 and CDR2 are SNHLY and FYNNEI. The CDR3 has 14 residues. Trimming at V came to 6 bases and at J to 5 bases, leaving 3 bases not matched to a gene. The CDR3 region is CASRKDRGTGELFF. DNA for the CDR3: TGTGCCAGCAGGAAGGACAGGGGGACCGGGGAGCTGTTTTTT.

CDR3 amino acids: CASSLKTSGWEAQFF. The CDR3 DNA is TGTGCCAGCAGTTTAAAGACTAGCGGGTGGGAGGCGCAGTTCTTC. The V call is TRBV28, the J call TRBJ2-1; 10 nucleotides align to TRBD2. The ends lost 2 bases at V and 12 bases at J; junction bases unmatched: 10. The germline V gene encodes CDR1 MDHEN and CDR2 SYDVKM. The CDR3 spans 15 residues. Full variable domain (remainder filled in from reference TRBV28 and TRBJ2-1): DVKVTQSSRYLVKRTGEKVFLECVQDMDHENMFWYRQDPGLGLRLIYFSYDVKMKEKGDIPEGYSVSREKKERFSLILESASTNQTSMYLCASSLKTSGWEAQFFGPGTRLTVL.

The chain links TRBV7-9 to TRBJ1-4; 8 bases align to TRBD1. Germline CDR1 is SEHNR and CDR2 is FQNEAQ (reference sequence). J was trimmed by 7 bases and V by 5 bases; bases with no gene match: 9. The CDR3 contains 15 residues. Here the CDR3 reads CASSPGQGTFEKLFF. For the CDR3, the DNA is TGTGCCAGCAGCCCTGGACAGGGAACCTTTGAAAAACTGTTTTTT.

V and J are TRBV12-3 or TRBV12-4 and TRBJ1-3, with 8 bases lining up with TRBD1. Losses at the gene ends were 5 bases for V and 7 bases for J; bases not matched to a gene: 4. The CDR3 is 13 amino acids. This CDR3 reads CASSRDRRNTIYF. The CDR3 DNA reads TGTGCCAGCAGTCGGGACAGGAGGAACACCATATATTTT.

The rearrangement joins TRBV9 to TRBJ2-3; D is uncertain. The CDR3 has 15 residues. Germline V gene sequence: CDR1 SGDLS, CDR2 YYNGEE. Trimming took off 1 base at V and 0 bases at J, with 9 bases between the two ends. CDR3 sequence (DNA): TGTGCCAGCAGCGTACAAGCGTCTAGCACAGATACGCAGTATTTT. Translated: CASSVQASSTDTQYF.

The chain links TRBV29-1 to TRBJ1-1, with D tentatively TRBD1 (6 bases). The CDR3 sequence is 14 residues long. Germline V gives CDR1 SQVTM, CDR2 ANQGSEA. Trimming pared 7 bases from V and 8 bases from J, leaving 23 bases between. CDR3 bases: TGCAGCGCTAGCCCCTTGGGGGGGCAGGCGGAAGCTTTCTTT. Translated: CSASPLGGQAEAFF. Together with reference TRBV29-1 and TRBJ1-1, the CDR3 gives the full variable domain: SAVISQKPSRDICQRGTSLTIQCQVDSQVTMMFWYRQQPGQSLTLIATANQGSEATYESGFVIDKFPISRPNLTFSTLTVSNMSPEDSSIYLCSASPLGGQAEAFFGQGTRLTVV.

V usage is TRBV10-3 and J usage is TRBJ1-2; no clear D. The CDR3 has 15 residues. The germline gives CDR1 ENHRY, CDR2 SYGVKD. Trimming removed 7 bases at V and 4 bases at J, with 19 bases between. CDR3 coding DNA: TGTGCCATCACCCAGGACGTAGTGGGTGTCTATGGCTACACCTTC. Its translation is CAITQDVVGVYGYTF.

CDR3 residues: CASSVDEGAGNSPLHF. The CDR3 DNA is TGTGCCAGCAGCGTAGATGAAGGGGCGGGTAATTCACCCCTCCACTTT. V gene TRBV9 combines with J gene TRBJ1-6; possible D gene TRBD1, 5 bases. V dropped 0 bases and J dropped 6 bases, with 13 bases sitting between them. This CDR3 region has 16 residues. CDR1 and CDR2 from the germline V gene are SGDLS and YYNGEE.

This clone has just a few counts. The chain joins TRBV30 to TRBJ1-5; TRBD1 aligns across 8 bases. V trimming: 1 base; J trimming: 7 bases; junction bases outside the gene matches: 9. Per the germline V gene, CDR1 is GTSNPN and CDR2 is SVGIG (reference sequence). The CDR3 totals 15 residues. The DNA for the CDR3 is TGTGCCTGGAGTGCGGGCCTCGACAGGGGACAGCCCCAGCATTTT. Translated: CAWSAGLDRGQPQHF.

The CDR3 region has the DNA TGTGCCAGCAGTCCAGCGGGGGTAGCCTACGAGCAGTACTTC. It is translated as CASSPAGVAYEQYF. The chain uses TRBV6-2 or TRBV6-3 and TRBJ2-7; 8 positions match TRBD2. Germline trimming cut 5 bases from V and 2 bases from J; bases unmatched to any gene: 5. Germline lookup yields CDR1 MNHEY and CDR2 SVGEGT. CDR3 size: 14 residues.

This clone appeared a single time. The chain is built from TRBV19 and TRBJ2-7; maybe TRBD1 (6 bases). Trimming removed 3 bases at V and 2 bases at J, with 11 bases between. The CDR3 is made up of 14 amino acids. Germline assignment: CDR1 LNHDA and CDR2 SQIVND (reference sequence). CDR3 DNA sequence: TGTGCCAGTAGTATCGAGAAGGGGGCCTACGAGCAGTACTTC. Its translation: CASSIEKGAYEQYF.

The table lists this clone with a count of one. V and J are TRBV6-7 and TRBJ1-5; TRBD1 matches 12 bases. TRBV6-7 counts as an open reading frame of uncertain function. Losses at the gene ends were 7 bases for V and 0 bases for J; bases not matched to a gene: 10. The CDR3 sequence is 18 residues long. The CDR3 loop reads CASIIRDRGLDSNQPQHF. CDR3 nucleotides: TGTGCCAGCATCATCCGGGACAGGGGGCTTGATAGCAATCAGCCCCAGCATTTT.

The chain is built from TRBV7-9 and TRBJ2-7; D is perhaps TRBD2 (5 bases). This CDR3 has 13 residues. From germline, CDR1 is SEHNR and CDR2 FQNEAQ (reference sequence). Trimming cost V 8 bases and J 0 bases, with 11 bases left between them. The CDR3 sequence: CASSRGYSYEQYF. CDR3 DNA sequence: TGTGCCAGCTCCCGGGGTTACTCCTACGAGCAGTACTTC.

The J gene is TRBJ1-5, the V gene TRBV6-5, with D possibly matching TRBD1 (5 bases). CDR1 MNHEY and CDR2 SVGAGI come from the germline V gene. Trimming left V 2 bases short and J 10 bases short, with 15 bases between. This CDR3 has 14 residues. CDR3: CASSYDGTAAPQHF. Written as DNA, the CDR3 is TGTGCCAGCAGTTACGACGGGACGGCGGCACCCCAGCATTTT.

The chain employs TRBV6-6 and TRBJ2-1; 11 bases fit TRBD2. V gave up 5 bases and J gave up 0 bases; unmatched junction bases: 24. Germline V gene lookup returns CDR1 MNHNY and CDR2 SVGAGI (reference sequence). The CDR3 contains 23 residues. The CDR3 protein is CASSLYPPPGTSGPLGSYNEQFF. The CDR3 DNA reads as TGTGCCAGCAGTCTTTATCCCCCTCCCGGGACTAGCGGCCCCTTGGGCTCCTACAATGAGCAGTTCTTC.

The chain combines TRBV18 with TRBJ1-2; D unresolved. CDR1 is KGHSH, CDR2 LQKENI, per germline. This CDR3 has 14 amino acids. V lost 5 bases, J lost 4 bases, and 14 bases lay in between. As DNA, the CDR3 is TGTGCCAGCTCATCGAGCCGGGCGGGCTATGGCTACACCTTC. Protein product: CASSSSRAGYGYTF.

This chain connects TRBV10-2 to TRBJ1-2; no firm D call. Germline V gives CDR1 WSHSY, CDR2 SAAADI. V lost 3 bases and J lost 2, with 7 bases in between. The CDR3 has 13 amino acids. CDR3 protein: CASSEATNYGYTF. The CDR3 DNA sequence: TGCGCCAGCAGTGAAGCGACGAACTATGGCTACACCTTC.

In DNA form, the CDR3 reads TGTGCCAGTAGTACCCTCGGACTCCGGGGAGAGACCCAGTACTTC. It translates to CASSTLGLRGETQYF. The chain joins TRBV19 to TRBJ2-5; D is possibly TRBD2 (5 bases). Germline V gene data show CDR1 as LNHDA and CDR2 as SQIVND (reference sequence). The ends were cut back, 4 bases at V and 4 bases at J, with 16 bases in the middle. The CDR3 length is 15 residues.

The genes are TRBV18 and TRBJ2-5, with 8 bases aligning to TRBD1. Germline V lookup: CDR1 KGHSH, CDR2 LQKENI. The CDR3 spans 16 residues. V lost 3 bases to trimming and J lost 3 bases; unmatched junction nucleotides: 9. The CDR3 nucleotides read TGTGCCAGCTCACCGATGACAGGACAGGGAGAAGAGACCCAGTACTTC. This translates into CASSPMTGQGEETQYF.

The chain recombines TRBV5-1 with TRBJ1-1; tentatively, D is TRBD1 (5 bases). The CDR3 length is 15 residues. Germline CDR1 SGHRS, CDR2 YFSETQ. The V gene lost 0 bases and the J gene lost 0 bases, with 9 bases spanning the gap. The CDR3 nucleotides are TGCGCCAGCAGCTTGGGTGGGGCCATGAACACTGAAGCTTTCTTT. Translated: CASSLGGAMNTEAFF.

This chain connects TRBV5-6 to TRBJ2-1, with 7 bases that match TRBD1. The germline CDR1 and CDR2 sequences are SGHDT and YYEEEE. CDR3 length equals 13 residues. Losses at the gene ends were 5 bases for V and 7 bases for J; bases not matched to a gene: 6. In DNA form, the CDR3 reads TGTGCCAGCAGGAGACAGGGTGTTAATGAGCAGTTCTTC. Translating it yields CASRRQGVNEQFF.

This clone was counted a single time. The chain is built from TRBV7-8 and TRBJ2-7, with 10 bases lining up with TRBD1. The CDR3 totals 16 residues. V gave up 1 base and J gave up 2 bases; unmatched junction bases: 5. Germline lookup yields CDR1 SGHVS and CDR2 FQNEAQ. The CDR3: CASSLGRTGGTYEQYF. DNA for the CDR3: TGTGCCAGCAGCTTAGGTCGGACAGGGGGAACCTACGAGCAGTACTTC.

This chain uses TRBV11-2 with TRBJ2-7, with a tentative D call TRBD1 (6 bases). The length of the CDR3 is 14 residues. V was shortened by 6 bases and J by 3 bases, with 15 bases between the two germline ends. The germline V gene has CDR1 SGHAT and CDR2 FQNNGV. This CDR3 reads CASRTSPGHYEQYF. DNA for the CDR3: TGTGCCAGCAGAACAAGTCCGGGACACTACGAGCAGTACTTC.

The J gene is TRBJ2-3, the V gene TRBV7-2; 9 nucleotides match TRBD1. V was pared by 5 bases and J by 3 bases, with 6 bases of the junction left unmatched. Germline CDR1 reads SGHTA; CDR2 reads FQGNSA. The CDR3 consists of 15 residues. CDR3 nucleotide sequence: TGTGCCAGCAGCCTACAGGGGGCCGCAACAGATACGCAGTATTTT. Translated, it gives CASSLQGAATDTQYF.

The chain joins TRBV3-1 (or the pseudogene TRBV3-2) to TRBJ1-1; D is uncertain. The V end was cut by 4 bases, the J end by 1 base, with 10 bases between. This CDR3 comprises 14 residues. The germline CDR1 and CDR2 sequences are LGHDT and YNNKEL (reference sequence). CDR3 region: CASSPNYGNTEAFF. The CDR3 DNA sequence: TGTGCCAGCAGCCCCAACTACGGGAACACTGAAGCTTTCTTT.

The chain couples TRBV30 to TRBJ1-2; no clear D. Trimming shortened V by 3 bases and J by 8 bases, and 22 bases separated the two germline ends. The CDR3 is 15 residues long. Germline lookup yields CDR1 GTSNPN and CDR2 SVGIG (reference sequence). The CDR3 spells CAWSHKSSGNPGYTF. CDR3 sequence (DNA): TGTGCCTGGAGCCACAAATCTTCAGGAAACCCGGGCTACACCTTC.